This TCR beta chain was recovered during a study of OX40 agonist ivuxolimab in advanced cancers. Trimming removed 1 base from V and 0 bases from J, with 16 bases in between. The CDR3 is 17 amino acids. Germline V gene lookup returns CDR1 LNHDA and CDR2 SQIVND (reference sequence). Regarding the study as a whole: Expanded clones belonging to CD8+ T cells outnumbered, on average, those of CD4+.

The data were produced by immunoSEQ multiplex PCR, yet TCRdb's version contains in-frame clones alone and is incomplete. The sample shows about 79,000 clones, roughly 94% of them seen only once. With regard to this clone: Its antigen is not identified.

The chain recombines TRBV19 with TRBJ2-7; D unresolved. This TCR was recovered from an adult with an advanced solid tumor such as melanoma, head and neck, liver or kidney cancer. The starting material was CD4+ or CD8+ T cells sorted from blood, obtained in a trial of the OX40 agonist ivuxolimab. CDR3 sequence reads: CASSIASSDSYSYEQYF. The CDR3 coding sequence is TGTGCCAGTAGTATAGCGAGTTCGGATAGCTACTCCTACGAGCAGTACTTC.